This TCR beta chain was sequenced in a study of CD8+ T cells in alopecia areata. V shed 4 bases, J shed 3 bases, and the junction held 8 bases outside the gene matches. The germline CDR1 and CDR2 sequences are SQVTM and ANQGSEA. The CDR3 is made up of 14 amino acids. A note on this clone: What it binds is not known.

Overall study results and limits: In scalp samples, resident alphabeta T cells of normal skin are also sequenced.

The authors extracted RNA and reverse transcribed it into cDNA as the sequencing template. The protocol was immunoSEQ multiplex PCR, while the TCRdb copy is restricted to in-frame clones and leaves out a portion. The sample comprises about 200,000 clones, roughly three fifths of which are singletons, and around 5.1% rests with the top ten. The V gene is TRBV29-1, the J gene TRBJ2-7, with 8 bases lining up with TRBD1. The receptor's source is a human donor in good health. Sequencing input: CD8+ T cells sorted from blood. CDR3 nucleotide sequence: TGCAGCGTTGCGGAAGGACAGGGCATCTACGAGCAGTACTTC. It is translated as CSVAEGQGIYEQYF.